A selection of T cell receptor beta chains follows, all from one sample in a study of beta chain features in type 1 diabetes. Assay used: immunoSEQ multiplex PCR; TCRdb lists only in-frame clones, some missing. The table includes about 240,000 clones, roughly 30% detected once. The sequenced sample was central memory CD4+ T cells from blood. These receptors were collected from a man aged 25 to 45 in good health. Both conserved end residues are part of each CDR3. Fields, in order: D gene, V gene, J gene, clone size, CDR3 protein, CDR3 DNA. D genes are given only for firm matches. Clone size is stated in some rows and not others, as once, few, many or a class when expanded.

D gene: .; V gene: TRBV2; J gene: TRBJ2-3; clone size: many; CDR3 protein: CASSLTSSDTQYF; CDR3 DNA: TGTGCCAGCAGCCTCACTAGTTCAGATACGCAGTATTTT
D gene: .; V gene: TRBV9; J gene: TRBJ1-1; clone size: .; CDR3 protein: CASSVDAGLLAEAFF; CDR3 DNA: TGTGCCAGCAGCGTAGATGCAGGGCTATTGGCTGAAGCTTTCTTT
D gene: .; V gene: TRBV5-1; J gene: TRBJ1-1; clone size: .; CDR3 protein: CASGTEGVATEAFF; CDR3 DNA: TGCGCCAGCGGAACCGAAGGGGTCGCGACTGAAGCTTTCTTT
D gene: .; V gene: TRBV5-5; J gene: TRBJ2-5; clone size: few; CDR3 protein: CASSLGSQTQYF; CDR3 DNA: TGTGCCAGCAGCTTGGGGAGCCAGACCCAGTACTTC
D gene: .; V gene: TRBV18; J gene: TRBJ2-7; clone size: .; CDR3 protein: CASSPPSRSGEQYF; CDR3 DNA: TGTGCCAGCTCACCACCGAGCAGGTCTGGCGAGCAGTACTTC
D gene: TRBD1; V gene: TRBV2; J gene: TRBJ1-2; clone size: few; CDR3 protein: CASSAGTGKEF; CDR3 DNA: TGTGCCAGCAGTGCTGGGACAGGGAAGGAGTTC
D gene: TRBD2; V gene: TRBV2; J gene: TRBJ2-7; clone size: few; CDR3 protein: CASTPAQRGEREQYF; CDR3 DNA: TGTGCCAGCACCCCGGCGCAACGGGGGGAACGGGAGCAGTACTTC
D gene: .; V gene: TRBV18; J gene: TRBJ1-1; clone size: few; CDR3 protein: CASSRDANTEAFF; CDR3 DNA: TGTGCCAGCTCAAGGGACGCGAACACTGAAGCTTTCTTT
D gene: .; V gene: TRBV2; J gene: TRBJ2-7; clone size: few; CDR3 protein: CASKGLSSYEQYF; CDR3 DNA: TGTGCCAGCAAGGGGCTAAGCTCCTACGAGCAGTACTTC
D gene: .; V gene: TRBV7-2; J gene: TRBJ2-2; clone size: .; CDR3 protein: CASSLRAAQINTGELFF; CDR3 DNA: TGTGCCAGCAGCTTAAGGGCTGCACAGATTAACACCGGGGAGCTGTTTTTT
D gene: .; V gene: TRBV29-1; J gene: TRBJ2-7; clone size: .; CDR3 protein: CSVELQGYEQYF; CDR3 DNA: TGCAGCGTTGAACTACAGGGCTACGAGCAGTACTTC
D gene: .; V gene: TRBV5-4; J gene: TRBJ2-5; clone size: .; CDR3 protein: CASSLSRGGETQYF; CDR3 DNA: TGTGCCAGCAGCTTGTCTCGCGGCGGCGAGACCCAGTACTTC
D gene: TRBD1; V gene: TRBV11-2; J gene: TRBJ2-7; clone size: .; CDR3 protein: CASSLAETGTGQYF; CDR3 DNA: TGTGCCAGCAGCTTAGCTGAGACAGGGACCGGGCAGTACTTC
D gene: TRBD2; V gene: TRBV10-1; J gene: TRBJ2-3; clone size: .; CDR3 protein: CASESGLAGGTDTQYF; CDR3 DNA: TGCGCCAGCGAATCGGGACTAGCGGGGGGCACAGATACGCAGTATTTT
D gene: .; V gene: TRBV5-4; J gene: TRBJ1-2; clone size: .; CDR3 protein: CASTTDVRKGYTF; CDR3 DNA: TGTGCCAGCACCACCGACGTACGTAAGGGCTACACCTTC
D gene: .; V gene: TRBV30; J gene: TRBJ2-7; clone size: .; CDR3 protein: CAWVGQSYEQYF; CDR3 DNA: TGTGCCTGGGTAGGACAGAGCTACGAGCAGTACTTC
D gene: TRBD1; V gene: TRBV29-1; J gene: TRBJ1-5; clone size: few; CDR3 protein: CSVGTGKENQPQHF; CDR3 DNA: TGCAGCGTGGGGACAGGGAAGGAAAATCAGCCCCAGCATTTT
D gene: .; V gene: TRBV5-1; J gene: TRBJ2-5; clone size: .; CDR3 protein: CASSLVQLGETQYF; CDR3 DNA: TGCGCCAGCAGCTTGGTACAGCTGGGGGAGACCCAGTACTTC
D gene: .; V gene: TRBV18; J gene: TRBJ2-7; clone size: few; CDR3 protein: CASSPGPADYEQYF; CDR3 DNA: TGTGCCAGCTCCCCTGGGCCAGCCGACTACGAGCAGTACTTC
D gene: TRBD1; V gene: TRBV29-1; J gene: TRBJ1-1; clone size: .; CDR3 protein: CSVVYRDRKNTEAFF; CDR3 DNA: TGCAGCGTTGTATACCGGGACAGGAAGAACACTGAAGCTTTCTTT
D gene: .; V gene: TRBV5-4; J gene: TRBJ2-3; clone size: many; CDR3 protein: CASSEATDTQYF; CDR3 DNA: TGTGCCAGCAGCGAGGCCACAGATACGCAGTATTTT
D gene: TRBD2; V gene: TRBV5-4; J gene: TRBJ2-7; clone size: few; CDR3 protein: CASSLAPGGNYEQYF; CDR3 DNA: TGTGCCAGCAGCTTGGCCCCGGGAGGAAACTACGAGCAGTACTTC
D gene: TRBD2; V gene: TRBV15; J gene: TRBJ2-1; clone size: .; CDR3 protein: CATSTSLGLAGNEQFF; CDR3 DNA: TGTGCCACCAGCACTTCCTTGGGACTAGCGGGAAATGAGCAGTTCTTC
D gene: TRBD2; V gene: TRBV18; J gene: TRBJ2-3; clone size: few; CDR3 protein: CASSPSGLAAYTDTQYF; CDR3 DNA: TGTGCCAGCTCACCATCCGGACTAGCGGCTTACACAGATACGCAGTATTTT
D gene: TRBD2; V gene: TRBV9; J gene: TRBJ2-1; clone size: .; CDR3 protein: CASSSGGGGGNEQFF; CDR3 DNA: TGTGCCAGCAGCAGCGGGGGCGGTGGAGGGAATGAGCAGTTCTTC
D gene: TRBD1; V gene: TRBV5-4; J gene: TRBJ2-7; clone size: .; CDR3 protein: CASSRGQGALWEQYF; CDR3 DNA: TGTGCCAGCAGCCGAGGACAGGGGGCATTGTGGGAGCAGTACTTC
D gene: TRBD2; V gene: TRBV14; J gene: TRBJ2-7; clone size: few; CDR3 protein: CASSHTSGPYEQYF; CDR3 DNA: TGTGCCAGCAGCCATACTAGCGGCCCCTACGAGCAGTACTTC
D gene: .; V gene: TRBV20-1; J gene: TRBJ1-1; clone size: few; CDR3 protein: CSASDNTEAFF; CDR3 DNA: TGCAGTGCTAGCGACAACACTGAAGCTTTCTTT
D gene: TRBD2; V gene: TRBV15; J gene: TRBJ2-5; clone size: once; CDR3 protein: CATSPRLAGAQETQYF; CDR3 DNA: TGTGCCACCAGCCCCCGGCTAGCGGGGGCCCAAGAGACCCAGTACTTC
D gene: TRBD1; V gene: TRBV4-1; J gene: TRBJ2-3; clone size: once; CDR3 protein: CASSQDRGQAQSF; CDR3 DNA: TGCGCCAGCAGCCAAGATAGGGGACAGGCCCAGTCTTTT
D gene: TRBD1; V gene: TRBV27; J gene: TRBJ2-7; clone size: few; CDR3 protein: CASWPRDRPYEQYF; CDR3 DNA: TGTGCCAGTTGGCCCCGGGACAGACCCTACGAGCAGTACTTC
D gene: .; V gene: TRBV7-9; J gene: TRBJ2-3; clone size: few; CDR3 protein: CASSLAPLVSSTDTQYF; CDR3 DNA: TGTGCCAGCAGCTTAGCGCCACTAGTCTCTAGCACAGATACGCAGTATTTT
D gene: .; V gene: TRBV28; J gene: TRBJ2-1; clone size: .; CDR3 protein: CASSLAPTSIEQFF; CDR3 DNA: TGTGCCAGCAGTTTAGCCCCGACTAGTATAGAGCAGTTCTTC
D gene: TRBD1; V gene: TRBV30; J gene: TRBJ1-1; clone size: .; CDR3 protein: CAWSALTGSSTEAFF; CDR3 DNA: TGTGCCTGGAGTGCGTTGACAGGGTCCAGCACTGAAGCTTTCTTT
D gene: .; V gene: TRBV10-1; J gene: TRBJ2-7; clone size: .; CDR3 protein: CASSEQGEQYF; CDR3 DNA: TGCGCCAGCAGCGAGCAGGGCGAGCAGTACTTC
D gene: TRBD2; V gene: TRBV7-2; J gene: TRBJ2-5; clone size: few; CDR3 protein: CASSEYGTNQETQYF; CDR3 DNA: TGTGCCAGCAGCGAGTACGGGACTAACCAAGAGACCCAGTACTTC
D gene: .; V gene: TRBV2; J gene: TRBJ2-5; clone size: .; CDR3 protein: CASSEGGDGETQYF; CDR3 DNA: TGTGCCAGCAGTGAGGGTGGGGACGGAGAGACCCAGTACTTC
D gene: .; V gene: TRBV29-1; J gene: TRBJ2-7; clone size: .; CDR3 protein: CSVEGTGYEQYF; CDR3 DNA: TGCAGCGTTGAAGGGACCGGTTACGAGCAGTACTTC
D gene: .; V gene: TRBV2; J gene: TRBJ2-7; clone size: .; CDR3 protein: CASRNRGNRVEQYF; CDR3 DNA: TGTGCCAGCAGAAACCGTGGGAACAGGGTCGAGCAGTACTTC
D gene: .; V gene: TRBV28; J gene: TRBJ2-1; clone size: few; CDR3 protein: CASTPPQGLLNEQFF; CDR3 DNA: TGTGCCAGCACCCCACCCCAGGGCCTTCTCAATGAGCAGTTCTTC
D gene: .; V gene: TRBV29-1; J gene: TRBJ2-3; clone size: .; CDR3 protein: CSVETSTDTQYF; CDR3 DNA: TGCAGCGTTGAAACCTCAACAGATACGCAGTATTTT
D gene: .; V gene: TRBV29-1; J gene: TRBJ2-7; clone size: .; CDR3 protein: CSVEASRMAGQKEQYF; CDR3 DNA: TGCAGCGTTGAAGCCAGTAGGATGGCGGGACAGAAGGAGCAGTACTTC
D gene: TRBD1; V gene: TRBV9; J gene: TRBJ1-2; clone size: .; CDR3 protein: CASSPRRTGGSYTF; CDR3 DNA: TGTGCCAGCAGCCCCCGCCGGACAGGGGGCTCCTACACCTTC
D gene: TRBD2; V gene: TRBV28; J gene: TRBJ2-3; clone size: .; CDR3 protein: CASSLRTSGRTDTQYF; CDR3 DNA: TGTGCCAGCAGTCTACGGACTAGCGGGAGAACAGATACGCAGTATTTT
D gene: .; V gene: TRBV7-9; J gene: TRBJ1-6; clone size: few; CDR3 protein: CASSLDGTNSPLHF; CDR3 DNA: TGTGCCAGCAGCCTAGACGGTACCAATTCACCCCTCCACTTT
D gene: .; V gene: TRBV19; J gene: TRBJ2-7; clone size: .; CDR3 protein: CASSEGGSSSYEQYF; CDR3 DNA: TGTGCCAGTAGTGAGGGGGGCTCGAGCTCCTACGAGCAGTACTTC
D gene: .; V gene: TRBV5-5; J gene: TRBJ2-1; clone size: few; CDR3 protein: CASSSDISSYNEQFF; CDR3 DNA: TGTGCCAGCAGCTCGGACATCAGCTCCTACAATGAGCAGTTCTTC
D gene: .; V gene: TRBV9; J gene: TRBJ1-5; clone size: .; CDR3 protein: CASSYKGNQPQHF; CDR3 DNA: TGTGCCAGCAGCTATAAAGGCAATCAGCCCCAGCATTTT
D gene: .; V gene: TRBV10-3; J gene: TRBJ1-5; clone size: .; CDR3 protein: CAISEDVGSNQPQHF; CDR3 DNA: TGTGCCATCAGTGAGGACGTAGGGAGCAATCAGCCCCAGCATTTT
D gene: TRBD2; V gene: TRBV5-1; J gene: TRBJ2-7; clone size: few; CDR3 protein: CASRYTGTSGEEYF; CDR3 DNA: TGCGCCAGCAGGTATACCGGGACTAGCGGCGAGGAGTACTTC
D gene: TRBD2; V gene: TRBV7-9; J gene: TRBJ2-1; clone size: few; CDR3 protein: CASSSWTRGAYNEQFF; CDR3 DNA: TGTGCCAGCAGCTCCTGGACTAGAGGAGCCTACAATGAGCAGTTCTTC
D gene: .; V gene: TRBV11-2; J gene: TRBJ1-2; clone size: few; CDR3 protein: CASSLDWQGLGYTF; CDR3 DNA: TGTGCCAGCAGCTTAGATTGGCAGGGGTTAGGCTACACCTTC
D gene: .; V gene: TRBV18; J gene: TRBJ1-5; clone size: few; CDR3 protein: CASSPTGVNQPQHF; CDR3 DNA: TGTGCCAGCTCACCGACAGGAGTCAATCAGCCCCAGCATTTT
D gene: .; V gene: TRBV28; J gene: TRBJ1-1; clone size: .; CDR3 protein: CASSLSNTEAFF; CDR3 DNA: TGTGCCAGCAGTCTAAGTAACACTGAAGCTTTCTTT
D gene: TRBD2; V gene: TRBV7-2; J gene: TRBJ2-7; clone size: .; CDR3 protein: CASSATSGYEQYF; CDR3 DNA: TGTGCCAGCAGCGCGACTAGCGGCTACGAGCAGTACTTC
D gene: TRBD2; V gene: TRBV28; J gene: TRBJ2-5; clone size: few; CDR3 protein: CASSTMRGLAGYQYF; CDR3 DNA: TGTGCCAGCAGTACCATGAGGGGGCTAGCGGGGTACCAGTACTTC
D gene: .; V gene: TRBV7-2; J gene: TRBJ2-3; clone size: few; CDR3 protein: CASSLGGGNTDTQYF; CDR3 DNA: TGTGCCAGCAGCTTAGGGGGCGGAAACACAGATACGCAGTATTTT